These 2 T cell receptor beta chains were sequenced from one sample in a study of shared clonotypes between healthy human individuals. Clones were sequenced by immunoSEQ multiplex PCR, and TCRdb holds only the in-frame ones, with some missing. The sample contains roughly 2.1 million clones, more than 85% of which appear only once. It was CD45RO-negative cells, positively selected for CCR7, that made up naive CD8 cells, with terminally differentiated effector memory CD45RA+ cells excluded. Sequences were obtained from naive CD8+ T cells from PBMCs. Every receptor here comes from a man aged 18 to 35 in good health. Some clones in this sample may be carry-over from other donors' samples.

The genes are TRBV7-9 and TRBJ2-7; D ambiguous. The CDR3 runs 14 residues. Germline-derived CDR1 and CDR2 are SEHNR and FQNEAQ (reference sequence). The V gene lost 2 bases and the J gene lost 3 bases, with 11 bases spanning the gap. CDR3 sequence (DNA): TGTGCCAGCAGCTTATACTCTAGAAACTACGAGCAGTACTTC. This translates into CASSLYSRNYEQYF.

This clone was observed a few times. The gene calls are TRBV2 and TRBJ2-4; the D gene is possibly TRBD1 (5 bases). Germline-derived CDR1 and CDR2 are SNHLY and FYNNEI. The CDR3 has 10 residues. V gave up 7 bases and J gave up 14 bases, with 12 bases separating them. CDR3 sequence: CASKGHREYF. CDR3 sequence (DNA): TGTGCCAGCAAGGGGCACCGGGAGTACTTC.